The 2 T cell receptor beta chains given below trace back to one sample, sequenced in a study of tumor-infiltrating lymphocytes in primary liver carcinoma. DNA and RNA were both co-extracted from about 19-30 mg of bulk tissue that had not been sorted. With a constant-region primer, TCR beta cDNA was made from 450 to 500 ng of total RNA. Sequencing libraries for TCR beta derived from three nested multiplex PCR rounds that used slightly modified ARM-PCR. Forward primers for TRBV1-TRBV30 and a C-beta reverse primer served the first two PCR rounds, at around 9 cycles each. TCRdb re-called the multiplex PCR reads through MiXCR, storing one row per CDR3 protein. The repertoire has some 130,000 distinct CDR3 sequences, around 70% of them found once; the top ten carry about 8%. Source material: tumor-adjacent normal liver tissue. These receptors originate from a woman aged 55 to 70 with primary liver carcinoma and hepatitis B virus infection.

In the case of this clonotype: Relative to the germline gene, one junction end is altered; a read error may explain this. The chain carries TRBV11-2 and TRBJ2-7; TRBD2 matches at 8 bases. The V gene's germline CDR1 is SGHAT and CDR2 FQNNGV. The CDR3 is 16 residues long. The CDR3 region has the DNA TGTGCCAACAGCTTGCCAGCGGGAGCCAAGGCCTACGAGCAGTACTTC. Protein sequence: CANSLPAGAKAYEQYF. Based on the CDR3 plus reference TRBV11-2 and TRBJ2-7, the full variable domain is EAGVAQSPRYKIIEKRQSVAFWCNPISGHATLYWYQQILGQGPKLLIQFQNNGVVDDSQLPKDRFSAERLKGVDSTLKIQPAKLEDSAVYLCANSLPAGAKAYEQYFGPGTRLTVT.

The chain recombines TRBV5-1 with TRBJ2-3; 7 bases are a match to TRBD1. This CDR3 comprises 13 residues. Germline CDR1 reads SGHRS; CDR2 reads YFSETQ. DNA of the CDR3: TGCACCAACAAGGGACAGAGCACAGATACGCAGTATTTT. It is translated as CTNKGQSTDTQYF.